One and the same sample provided the 27 T cell receptor beta chains below, sequenced in a study of cytomegalovirus exposure and HLA in healthy donors. The PCR used 60 Vbeta and 13 Jbeta primers. TCRdb keeps only in-frame clones here, not all; method: immunoSEQ multiplex PCR. The sample holds approximately 170,000 clones; around four fifths are singletons and the top ten take approximately 3.4%. The sample taken for sequencing was PBMCs. These receptor sequences come from a female donor in good health and CMV-seronegative.

The chain uses TRBV7-9 and TRBJ2-7; 8 bases align to TRBD1. Germline V CDR1 and CDR2: SEHNR, FQNEAQ (reference sequence). The trim removed 6 bases at V and 3 bases at J, leaving 4 bases unmatched. The CDR3 covers 13 residues. CDR3 DNA: TGTGCCAGCAGAGTGACAGGGGACTACGAGCAGTACTTC. Translated: CASRVTGDYEQYF.

The V gene is TRBV7-3, the J gene TRBJ2-2, with D possibly matching TRBD1 (5 bases). The CDR3 runs 14 residues. V lost 2 bases and J lost 5, with 9 bases in between. Germline lookup yields CDR1 SGHTA and CDR2 FQGTGA. CDR3 loop: CASSLQGYTGELFF. Written as DNA, the CDR3 is TGTGCCAGCAGCTTACAGGGTTATACCGGGGAGCTGTTTTTT.

For the CDR3, the DNA is TGTGCCAGCAGCTCGTCTAGGTCCTATGGCTACACCTTC. Translating gives CASSSSRSYGYTF. The chain joins TRBV5-4 to TRBJ1-2; D unresolved. This CDR3 contains 13 residues. Trimming removed 3 bases from V and 4 bases from J, with 10 bases in between. The germline CDR1 and CDR2 sequences are SGHNT and YYREEE (reference sequence).

The chain joins TRBV19 to TRBJ2-2; the match to TRBD2 covers 7 bases. The CDR3 runs 17 residues. The germline V gene has CDR1 LNHDA and CDR2 SQIVND (reference sequence). J gave up 1 base and V 8 bases, and 13 bases lay outside the gene matches. CDR3 amino acids: CASLEAGRGRNTGELFF. Written as DNA, the CDR3 is TGTGCCAGTCTGGAGGCGGGGCGGGGGAGGAACACCGGGGAGCTGTTTTTT.

This chain joins TRBV11-2 and TRBJ2-2; possible D gene TRBD1, 6 bases. With 6 bases removed from V and 7 bases from J, the gap between germline ends came to 12 bases. In germline, CDR1 is SGHAT, CDR2 FQNNGV. The CDR3 totals 13 residues. The CDR3 reads CASRQGPGGELFF. CDR3 in DNA: TGTGCCAGCAGACAGGGTCCTGGCGGGGAGCTGTTTTTT. The whole variable domain, filled in from reference TRBV11-2 and TRBJ2-2, reads EAGVAQSPRYKIIEKRQSVAFWCNPISGHATLYWYQQILGQGPKLLIQFQNNGVVDDSQLPKDRFSAERLKGVDSTLKIQPAKLEDSAVYLCASRQGPGGELFFGEGSRLTVL.

The V call is TRBV27, the J call TRBJ2-2; 9 bases match TRBD1. The V gene end was trimmed by 2 bases and the J gene end by 4 bases; junction bases not matched to a gene: 5. The CDR3 has 16 residues. Germline CDR1 MNHEY, CDR2 SMNVEV (reference sequence). The CDR3 DNA reads as TGTGCCAGCAGTTTAAAGACAGGGGGACTCACCGGGGAGCTGTTTTTT. Protein: CASSLKTGGLTGELFF.

This chain joins TRBV19 and TRBJ2-5, with D possibly being TRBD1 (6 bases). The germline V gene encodes CDR1 LNHDA and CDR2 SQIVND (reference sequence). Trimming cost V 5 bases and J 1 base, with 11 bases left between them. The CDR3 is made up of 14 amino acids. CDR3 in amino acids: CASSQTGLQETQYF. The DNA of the CDR3 is TGTGCCAGTAGTCAGACAGGACTCCAAGAGACCCAGTACTTC.

The rearrangement uses TRBV9 and TRBJ2-5; no reliable D call. This CDR3 contains 15 residues. Germline V lookup: CDR1 SGDLS, CDR2 YYNGEE. V was pared by 0 bases and J by 1 base, with 10 bases between. CDR3 nucleotides: TGTGCCAGCAGCGTAGGGGCTAACGCCCAAGAGACCCAGTACTTC. This encodes CASSVGANAQETQYF.

CDR3 amino acids: CASTQGPGELFF. CDR3 coding DNA: TGTGCCAGCACCCAGGGGCCCGGGGAGCTGTTTTTT. V and J are TRBV6-5 and TRBJ2-2; TRBD1 might be the D (6 bases). CDR3 size: 12 residues. The ends were cut back, 7 bases at V and 6 bases at J, with 9 bases in the middle. Germline assignment: CDR1 MNHEY and CDR2 SVGAGI.

J is TRBJ1-4 and V is TRBV6-6, with TRBD1 matching over 7 bases. The V segment lost 3 bases and the J segment 7 bases; nucleotides outside the gene matches: 11. This CDR3 has 16 amino acids. The germline CDR1 and CDR2 sequences are MNHNY and SVGAGI (reference sequence). The CDR3 DNA sequence: TGTGCCAGCAGTTATCGGACAGGTTCTACTGGTGAAAAACTGTTTTTT. Residues: CASSYRTGSTGEKLFF.

This chain uses TRBV7-3 with TRBJ2-7; D is perhaps TRBD2 (6 bases). CDR3 length equals 15 residues. The germline V and J ends were trimmed by 1 base and 2 bases, with 12 bases remaining between them. Germline assignment: CDR1 SGHTA and CDR2 FQGTGA. The CDR3 sequence is CASSLRASAPYEQYF. The CDR3 DNA follows: TGTGCCAGCAGCTTAAGGGCTAGCGCACCCTACGAGCAGTACTTC.

The chain combines TRBV7-9 with TRBJ2-7; possibly TRBD1 for D (6 bases). The CDR3 covers 15 residues. From germline, CDR1 is SEHNR and CDR2 FQNEAQ (reference sequence). V dropped 5 bases and J dropped 5 bases, with 19 bases sitting between them. DNA of the CDR3: TGTGCCAGCAGCGCGGAAAACAGGGTGGCCCACGAGCAGTACTTC. It yields the protein CASSAENRVAHEQYF.

The CDR3 region is CASSLFVSGANVLTF. CDR3 nucleotide sequence: TGTGCCAGCAGCTTATTCGTCTCTGGGGCCAACGTCCTGACTTTC. The V call is TRBV7-8, the J call TRBJ2-6; D is uncertain. This CDR3 contains 15 residues. The V gene lost 2 bases and the J gene lost 0 bases, with 5 bases spanning the gap. Looked up from germline, CDR1 is SGHVS and CDR2 is FQNEAQ.

The chain uses TRBV6-1 and TRBJ1-5, with 9 nucleotides matching TRBD1. Looked up from germline, CDR1 is MNHNS and CDR2 is SASEGT. J was trimmed by 3 bases and V by 5 bases; bases with no gene match: 5. This CDR3 region has 15 residues. In DNA form, the CDR3 reads TGTGCCAGCAGTTTACAGGGGGCCCTCAATCAGCCCCAGCATTTT. Its protein product is CASSLQGALNQPQHF.

This clone was found once. The chain joins TRBV4-1 to TRBJ1-1; 7 nucleotides align to TRBD1. V lost 1 base and J lost 0; bases outside the gene matches: 8. The CDR3 has 17 amino acids. Per the germline V gene, CDR1 is MGHRA and CDR2 is YSYEKL. This CDR3 is CASSQGVGGTLNTEAFF. CDR3 in DNA: TGCGCCAGCAGCCAAGGGGTAGGGGGCACTTTGAACACTGAAGCTTTCTTT.

The chain links TRBV7-9 to TRBJ1-5, with D maybe TRBD1 (6 bases). Germline CDR1 SEHNR, CDR2 FQNEAQ (reference sequence). V lost 2 bases to trimming and J lost 4 bases, with 9 bases between them. This CDR3 is 14 amino acids long. CDR3 coding DNA: TGTGCCAGCAGCTTAAGGACAGATAATCAGCCCCAGCATTTT. Translating gives CASSLRTDNQPQHF.

The V and J genes are TRBV9 and TRBJ1-1, with no clear D. The CDR3 sequence is 17 residues long. V lost 0 bases and J lost 4, with 19 bases in between. Germline values: CDR1 SGDLS, CDR2 YYNGEE. CDR3 sequence: CASSVGSGGLRVTEAFF. The CDR3 DNA reads TGTGCCAGCAGCGTAGGTTCAGGAGGACTTCGGGTCACTGAAGCTTTCTTT. The entire variable domain, with the rest obtained from reference TRBV9 and TRBJ1-1, is as follows: DSGVTQTPKHLITATGQRVTLRCSPRSGDLSVYWYQQSLDQGLQFLIQYYNGEERAKGNILERFSAQQFPDLHSELNLSSLELGDSALYFCASSVGSGGLRVTEAFFGQGTRLTVV.

The chain is built from TRBV21-1 and TRBJ2-5; the D segment call TRBD2 is taken from the table without a DNA check. TRBV21-1 is described as a pseudogene. This CDR3 contains 16 residues. Here the CDR3 reads CASSKARVVAQETQYF. The DNA of the CDR3 is TGTGCCAGCAGCAAAGCGAGGGTTGTCGCCCAAGAGACCCAGTACTTC.

The rearrangement uses TRBV28 and TRBJ1-1, with D hard to call. The CDR3 spans 12 residues. CDR1 is MDHEN and CDR2 is SYDVKM in the germline V gene. Trimming removed 5 bases at V and 7 bases at J, with 11 bases between. The CDR3 DNA is TGTGCCAGCAGTCCTAGCTCCTTTGAAGCTTTCTTT. Amino acids: CASSPSSFEAFF.

The chain uses TRBV6-6 and TRBJ2-5; weak D call: TRBD1 (6 bases). Near its end, the DNA agrees better with TRBJ2-7, so the J call may be wrong. CDR1 and CDR2 (germline): MNHNY, SVGAGI (reference sequence). The CDR3 runs 15 residues. CDR3 region: CASRIVLDRSYEQYF. The CDR3 nucleotides read TGTGCCAGCAGAATCGTTTTGGACAGATCCTACGAGCAGTACTTC.

This sequence joins TRBV5-1 and TRBJ2-2; tentative D call: TRBD2 (7 bases). The CDR3 is 17 residues long. Trimming shortened V by 1 base and J by 3 bases, and 16 bases separated the two germline ends. Germline CDR1 SGHRS, CDR2 YFSETQ. CDR3 protein: CASSLFLTGRDTGELFF. CDR3 bases: TGCGCCAGCAGCTTGTTCCTTACAGGGAGGGACACCGGGGAGCTGTTTTTT.

This clone is a singleton in its sample. The V call is TRBV19, the J call TRBJ1-5; 7 positions match TRBD1. Germline V gives CDR1 LNHDA, CDR2 SQIVND (reference sequence). The CDR3 extends over 17 amino acids. V shed 6 bases and J 0 bases; nucleotides not matched to a gene: 11. DNA of the CDR3: TGTGCCAGTAGGCCCCTCGGGACAGACTATAGCAATCAGCCCCAGCATTTT. This sequence encodes CASRPLGTDYSNQPQHF. The full variable domain, completed using reference TRBV19 and TRBJ1-5, is DGGITQSPKYLFRKEGQNVTLSCEQNLNHDAMYWYRQDPGQGLRLIYYSQIVNDFQKGDIAEGYSVSREKKESFPLTVTSAQKNPTAFYLCASRPLGTDYSNQPQHFGDGTRLSIL.

The J gene is TRBJ2-7, the V gene TRBV7-9; 11 bases map to TRBD2. Per germline, CDR1 SEHNR and CDR2 FQNEAQ (reference sequence). There are 18 residues in the CDR3. The trim removed 1 base at V and 4 bases at J, leaving 12 bases unmatched. CDR3 in amino acids: CASSLGNLGLADKYEQYF. The CDR3 DNA follows: TGTGCCAGCAGCTTAGGCAACCTGGGACTAGCGGATAAGTACGAGCAGTACTTC.

This clone has a handful of counts. The gene calls are TRBV7-7 and TRBJ2-5; no clear D. The CDR3 runs to 14 residues. Trimming cost V 1 base and J 5 bases, with 11 bases left between them. Per germline, CDR1 SSHAT and CDR2 FNYEAQ (reference sequence). In DNA form, the CDR3 reads TGTGCCAGCAGCTTAGGGAGAGCTGGGGAGACCCAGTACTTC. Protein product: CASSLGRAGETQYF.

The chain is built from TRBV27 and TRBJ1-1, with TRBD1 matching 9 bases. Trimming took 10 bases from V and 0 from J; bases not matched to a gene: 3. The CDR3 covers 13 residues. Germline-derived CDR1 and CDR2 are MNHEY and SMNVEV (reference sequence). CDR3 residues: CATRDRVNTEAFF. CDR3 nucleotides: TGTGCCACTCGGGACAGGGTGAACACTGAAGCTTTCTTT.

V usage is TRBV18 and J usage is TRBJ1-2, with TRBD1 identical over 11 bases. Germline V gene lookup returns CDR1 KGHSH and CDR2 LQKENI. The CDR3 loop spans 14 amino acids. V lost 4 bases, J lost 6 bases, and 4 bases stayed unmatched. CDR3 amino acids: CASSRTGGEDGYTF. DNA for the CDR3: TGTGCCAGCTCACGGACAGGGGGCGAGGATGGCTACACCTTC. The complete variable domain, with remaining parts taken from reference TRBV18 and TRBJ1-2, reads NAGVMQNPRHLVRRRGQEARLRCSPMKGHSHVYWYRQLPEEGLKFMVYLQKENIIDESGMPKERFSAEFPKEGPSILRIQQVVRGDSAAYFCASSRTGGEDGYTFGSGTRLTVV.

The chain joins TRBV30 to TRBJ2-4; tentative D call: TRBD2 (5 bases). Trimming left V 3 bases short and J 8 bases short, with 14 bases between. The CDR3 spans 13 residues. From germline, CDR1 is GTSNPN and CDR2 SVGIG (reference sequence). In DNA, the CDR3 is TGTGCCTGGAGAGAGCCTGGAGGAGACATTCAGTACTTC. It codes for CAWREPGGDIQYF.